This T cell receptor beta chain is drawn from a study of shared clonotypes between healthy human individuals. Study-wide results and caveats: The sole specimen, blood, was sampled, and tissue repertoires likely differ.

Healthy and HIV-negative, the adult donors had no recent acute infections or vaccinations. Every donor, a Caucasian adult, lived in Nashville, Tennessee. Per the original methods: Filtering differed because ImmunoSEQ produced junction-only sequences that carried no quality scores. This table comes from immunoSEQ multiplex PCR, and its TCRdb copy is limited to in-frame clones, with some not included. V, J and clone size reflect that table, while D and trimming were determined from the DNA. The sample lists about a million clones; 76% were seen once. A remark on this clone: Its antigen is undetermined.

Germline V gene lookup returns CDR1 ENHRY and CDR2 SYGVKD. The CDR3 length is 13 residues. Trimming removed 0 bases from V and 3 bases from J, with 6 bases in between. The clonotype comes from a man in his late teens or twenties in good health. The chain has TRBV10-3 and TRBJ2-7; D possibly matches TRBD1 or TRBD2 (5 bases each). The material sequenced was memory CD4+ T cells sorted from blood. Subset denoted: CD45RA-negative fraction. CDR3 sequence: CAISESGDYEQYF. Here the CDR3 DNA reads TGTGCCATCAGTGAGTCGGGGGACTACGAGCAGTACTTC.